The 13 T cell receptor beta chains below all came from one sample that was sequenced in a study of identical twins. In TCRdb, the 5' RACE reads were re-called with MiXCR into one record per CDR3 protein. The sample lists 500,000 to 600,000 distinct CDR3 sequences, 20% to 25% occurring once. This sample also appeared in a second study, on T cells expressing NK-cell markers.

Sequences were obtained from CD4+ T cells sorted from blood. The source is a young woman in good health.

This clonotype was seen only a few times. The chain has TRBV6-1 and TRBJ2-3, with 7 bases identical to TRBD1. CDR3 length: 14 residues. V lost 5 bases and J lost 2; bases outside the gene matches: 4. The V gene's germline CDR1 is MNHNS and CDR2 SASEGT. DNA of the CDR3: TGTGCCAGCAGTAGGGACAGCTTCACAGATACGCAGTATTTT. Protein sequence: CASSRDSFTDTQYF.

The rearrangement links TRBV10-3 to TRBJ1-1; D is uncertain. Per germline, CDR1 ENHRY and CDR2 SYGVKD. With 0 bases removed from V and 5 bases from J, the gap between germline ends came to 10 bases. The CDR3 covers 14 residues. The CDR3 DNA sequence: TGTGCCATCAGTGAGTCAGGGATCTGGACTGAAGCTTTCTTT. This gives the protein CAISESGIWTEAFF.

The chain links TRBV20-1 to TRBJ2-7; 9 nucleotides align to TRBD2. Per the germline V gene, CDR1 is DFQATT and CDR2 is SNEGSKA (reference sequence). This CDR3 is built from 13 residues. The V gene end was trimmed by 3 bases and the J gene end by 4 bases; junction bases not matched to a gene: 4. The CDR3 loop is CSASGGGGYEQYF. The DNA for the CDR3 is TGCAGTGCTAGCGGCGGGGGGGGTTACGAGCAGTACTTC.

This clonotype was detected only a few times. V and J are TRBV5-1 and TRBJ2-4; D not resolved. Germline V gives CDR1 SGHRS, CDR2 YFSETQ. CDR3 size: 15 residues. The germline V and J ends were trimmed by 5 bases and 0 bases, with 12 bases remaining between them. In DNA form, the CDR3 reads TGCGCCAGCAGGTCAGAACCTCTAGCCAAAAACATTCAGTACTTC. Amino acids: CASRSEPLAKNIQYF.

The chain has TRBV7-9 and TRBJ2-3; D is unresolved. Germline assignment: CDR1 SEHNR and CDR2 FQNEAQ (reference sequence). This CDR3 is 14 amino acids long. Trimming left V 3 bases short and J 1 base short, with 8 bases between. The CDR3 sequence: CASSFPLGTDTQYF. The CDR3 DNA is TGTGCCAGCAGCTTCCCTCTGGGCACAGATACGCAGTATTTT.

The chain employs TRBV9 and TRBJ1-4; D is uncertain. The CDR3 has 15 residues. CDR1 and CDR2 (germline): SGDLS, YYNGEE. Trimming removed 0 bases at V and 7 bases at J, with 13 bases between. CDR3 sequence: CASSVGVAFGEKLFF. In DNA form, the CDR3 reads TGTGCCAGCAGCGTAGGGGTGGCATTCGGTGAAAAACTGTTTTTT.

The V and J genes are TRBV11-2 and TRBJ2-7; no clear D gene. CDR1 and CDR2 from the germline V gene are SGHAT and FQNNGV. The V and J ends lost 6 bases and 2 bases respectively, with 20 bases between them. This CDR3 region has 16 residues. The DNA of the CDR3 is TGTGCCAGCAGAAGAGCCGGCGGCCTTCAGCCCTACGAGCAGTACTTC. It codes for CASRRAGGLQPYEQYF.

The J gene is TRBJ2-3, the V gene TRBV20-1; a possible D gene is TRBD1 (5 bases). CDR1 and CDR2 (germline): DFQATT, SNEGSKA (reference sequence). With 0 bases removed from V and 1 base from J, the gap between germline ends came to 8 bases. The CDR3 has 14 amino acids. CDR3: CSARDKGGTDTQYF. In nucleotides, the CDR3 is TGCAGTGCTAGAGATAAAGGGGGCACAGATACGCAGTATTTT.

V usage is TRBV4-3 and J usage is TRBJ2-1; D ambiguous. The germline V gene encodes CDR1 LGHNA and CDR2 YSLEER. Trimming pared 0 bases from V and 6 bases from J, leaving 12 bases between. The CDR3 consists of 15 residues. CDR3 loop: CASSQDGRLGNEQFF. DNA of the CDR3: TGCGCCAGCAGCCAAGATGGAAGGCTTGGCAATGAGCAGTTCTTC.

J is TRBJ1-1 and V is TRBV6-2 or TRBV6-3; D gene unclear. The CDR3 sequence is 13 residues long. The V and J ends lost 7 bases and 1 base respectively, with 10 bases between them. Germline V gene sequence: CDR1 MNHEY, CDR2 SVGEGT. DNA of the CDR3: TGTGCCAGCACCTTAACAGCGAACACTGAAGCTTTCTTT. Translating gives CASTLTANTEAFF.

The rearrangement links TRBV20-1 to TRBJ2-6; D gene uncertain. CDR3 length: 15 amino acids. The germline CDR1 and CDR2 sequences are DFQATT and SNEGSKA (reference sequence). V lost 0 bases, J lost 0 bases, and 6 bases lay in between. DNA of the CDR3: TGCAGTGCTAGAGATTATCTCTCTGGGGCCAACGTCCTGACTTTC. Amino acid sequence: CSARDYLSGANVLTF.

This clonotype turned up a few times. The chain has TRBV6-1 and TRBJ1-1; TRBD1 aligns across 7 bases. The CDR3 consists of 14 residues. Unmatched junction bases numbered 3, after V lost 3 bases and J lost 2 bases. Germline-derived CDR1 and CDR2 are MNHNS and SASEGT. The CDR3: CASSEGTVNTEAFF. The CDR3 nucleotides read TGTGCCAGCAGTGAGGGGACAGTCAACACTGAAGCTTTCTTT.

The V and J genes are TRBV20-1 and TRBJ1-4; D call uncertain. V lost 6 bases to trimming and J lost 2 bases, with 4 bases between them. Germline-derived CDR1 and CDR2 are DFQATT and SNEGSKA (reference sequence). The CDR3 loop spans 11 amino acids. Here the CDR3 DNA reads TGCAGTGCAGGGACTAATGAAAAACTGTTTTTT. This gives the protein CSAGTNEKLFF.